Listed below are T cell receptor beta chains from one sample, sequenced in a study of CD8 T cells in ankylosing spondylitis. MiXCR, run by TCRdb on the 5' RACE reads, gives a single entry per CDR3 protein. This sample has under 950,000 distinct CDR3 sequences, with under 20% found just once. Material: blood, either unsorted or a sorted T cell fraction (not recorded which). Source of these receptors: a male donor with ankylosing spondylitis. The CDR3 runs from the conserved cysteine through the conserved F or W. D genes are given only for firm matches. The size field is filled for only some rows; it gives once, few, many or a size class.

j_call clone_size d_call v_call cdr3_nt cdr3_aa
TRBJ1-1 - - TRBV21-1 TGTGCCAGCAGCCCTCTTACCGGACAGGGAAACACTGAAGCTTTCTTT CASSPLTGQGNTEAFF
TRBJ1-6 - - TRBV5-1 TGCGCCAGCAGCCCCCTGGAAGGGCCCAATTCACCCCTCCACTTT CASSPLEGPNSPLHF
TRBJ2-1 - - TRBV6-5 TGTGCCAGCAGTTATTTCGCTGGGGGTGAGCAGTTCTTC CASSYFAGGEQFF
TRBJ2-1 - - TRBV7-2 TGTGCCAGCAGTTTTCAGGGTGGAGAGCAGTTCTTC CASSFQGGEQFF
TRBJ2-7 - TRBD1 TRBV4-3 TGCGCCAGCAGCCGAAGGACAGGGGCCTACGAGCAGTACTTC CASSRRTGAYEQYF
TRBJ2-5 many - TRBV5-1 TGTGCCAGCAGCTTGACTGGCGGGACACAAGAGACCCAGTACTTC CASSLTGGTQETQYF
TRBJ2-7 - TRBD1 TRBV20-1 TGCAGTGCTAGAGAGAAGGGGGCGTTCACCTACGAGCAGTACTTC CSAREKGAFTYEQYF
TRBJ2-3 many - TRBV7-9 TGTGCCAGCAGCTTAGAACGACGGGGGAACACAGATACGCAGTATTTT CASSLERRGNTDTQYF
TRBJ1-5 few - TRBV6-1 TGTGCCAGCAGTGACTACTGGCAAGAGGGCAATCAGCCCCAGCATTTT CASSDYWQEGNQPQHF
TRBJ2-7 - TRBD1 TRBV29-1 TGCAGCGCCGGACAGGCGGACTCCTACGAGCAGTACTTC CSAGQADSYEQYF
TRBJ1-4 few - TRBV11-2 TGTGCCAGCAGCTCAGAACAGGGTTCTCTCACTGGGGCTAATGAAAAACTGTTTTTT CASSSEQGSLTGANEKLFF
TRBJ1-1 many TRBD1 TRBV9 TGTGCCAGCAGCGTAGGAACAGGGGCTGGGAACACTGAAGCTTTCTTT CASSVGTGAGNTEAFF
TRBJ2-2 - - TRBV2 TGTGCCAGCAGTTTGGCTCCCCGGGGCGGGGAGCTGTTTTTT CASSLAPRGGELFF
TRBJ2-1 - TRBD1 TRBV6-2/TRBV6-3 TGTGCGGCGACAGGGCGGGATGAGCAGTTCTTC CAATGRDEQFF
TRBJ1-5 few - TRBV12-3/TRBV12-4 TGTGCCAGTGCGCTTTTGCCCGGCGGCAATCAGCCCCAGCATTTT CASALLPGGNQPQHF
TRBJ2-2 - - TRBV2 TGTGCCAGCATAGGCAGGGGCGCCGGGGAGCTGTTTTTT CASIGRGAGELFF
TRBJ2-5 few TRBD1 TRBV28 TGTGCCAGCGGGACAGGGCCCGAGACCCAGTACTTC CASGTGPETQYF
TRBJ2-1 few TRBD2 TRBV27 TGTGCCAGCAGTTTATGGCGGACTAGCGGCTACAATGAGCAGTTCTTC CASSLWRTSGYNEQFF
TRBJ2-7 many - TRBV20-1 TGCAGTGCTAGAGGCCCTTACTACGAGCAGTACTTC CSARGPYYEQYF
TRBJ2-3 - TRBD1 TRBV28 TGTGCCAGCAGTTTTGGGACAGGGGCAGGTACGCAGTATTTT CASSFGTGAGTQYF
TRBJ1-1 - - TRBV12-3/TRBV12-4 TGTGCCAGCAGTCTGGAGGGGATTGAAGCTTTCTTT CASSLEGIEAFF
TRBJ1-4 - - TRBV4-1 TGCGCCAGCAGCCAGGTTTCCCGGGGGGAAAAACTGTTTTTT CASSQVSRGEKLFF
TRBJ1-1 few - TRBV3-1 TGTGCCAGCAGCCCAAATCGTAGGAACACTGAAGCTTTCTTT CASSPNRRNTEAFF
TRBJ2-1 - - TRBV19 TGTGCCAGTCGTGCCTCCGGCTCCTACAATGAGCAGTTCTTC CASRASGSYNEQFF
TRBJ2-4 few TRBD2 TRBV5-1 TGCGCCAGCAGCCCTCCCGCTAGCGGGGTAAACATTCAGTACTTC CASSPPASGVNIQYF
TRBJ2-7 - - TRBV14 TGTGCCAGCAGCCCGGCCCAGCGCCGCTACGAGCAGTACTTC CASSPAQRRYEQYF
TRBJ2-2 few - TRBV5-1 TGCGCCAGCTACAAGAACACCGGGGAGCTGTTTTTT CASYKNTGELFF
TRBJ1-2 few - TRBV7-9 TGTGCCAGCAGCGGCCTCGTTCTAAGATATGGCTACACCTTC CASSGLVLRYGYTF
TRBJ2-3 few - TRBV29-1 TGCAGCGTTGTTTTCGGGAGTACAGATACGCAGTATTTT CSVVFGSTDTQYF
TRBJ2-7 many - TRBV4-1 TGCGCCAGCAGCCAAATCCCAGGGACCACCTACGAGCAGTACTTC CASSQIPGTTYEQYF
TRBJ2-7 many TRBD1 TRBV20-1 TGCAGTGTTGCAAAGGGACAGGGATCCTCCTACGAGCAGTACTTC CSVAKGQGSSYEQYF
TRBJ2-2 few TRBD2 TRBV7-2 TGTGCCAGCAGCTTAGTTGGGACTAGCGGAACCGGGGAGCTGTTTTTT CASSLVGTSGTGELFF
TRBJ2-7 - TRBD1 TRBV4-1 TGCGCCAGCAGCCTAGTACCGGGACAGGGTTACGACGAGCAGTACTTC CASSLVPGQGYDEQYF
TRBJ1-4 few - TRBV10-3 TGTGCCATCAGTCAACCTCCGAATGAAAAACTGTTTTTT CAISQPPNEKLFF
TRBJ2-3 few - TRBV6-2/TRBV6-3 TGTGCCAGCAACGAACAGGCCCACCACACAGATACGCAGTATTTT CASNEQAHHTDTQYF
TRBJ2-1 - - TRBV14 TGTGCCAGCAGCCAAAACGGGCGCGAGCAGTTCTTC CASSQNGREQFF
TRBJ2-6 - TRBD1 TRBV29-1 TGCAGCGTGGCCGGGACAGACCCTAGAGGGGCCAACGTCCTGACTTTC CSVAGTDPRGANVLTF